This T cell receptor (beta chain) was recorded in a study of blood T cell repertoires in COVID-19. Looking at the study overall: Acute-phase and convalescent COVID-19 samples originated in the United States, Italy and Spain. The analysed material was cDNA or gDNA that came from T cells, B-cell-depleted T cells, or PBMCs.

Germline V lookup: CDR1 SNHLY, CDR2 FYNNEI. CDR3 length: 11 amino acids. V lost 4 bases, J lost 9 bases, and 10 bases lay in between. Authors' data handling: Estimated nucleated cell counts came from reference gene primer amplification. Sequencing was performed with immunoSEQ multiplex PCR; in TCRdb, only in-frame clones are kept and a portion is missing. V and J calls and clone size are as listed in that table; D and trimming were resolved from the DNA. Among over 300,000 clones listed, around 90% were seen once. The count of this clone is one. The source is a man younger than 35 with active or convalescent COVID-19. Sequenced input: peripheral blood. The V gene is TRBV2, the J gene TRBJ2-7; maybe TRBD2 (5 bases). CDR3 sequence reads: CASSVRGAQYF. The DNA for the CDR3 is TGTGCCAGCAGTGTCCGGGGAGCGCAGTACTTC.